Described below is a single TCR beta chain sequence and its context. The record originates from a study of T cell changes during pregnancy in multiple sclerosis. Libraries were prepared by immunoSEQ multiplex PCR; TCRdb keeps only in-frame clonotypes and omits some of them. Of around 36,000 clones listed, 90% to 95% are singletons. The germline CDR1 and CDR2 sequences are SGDLS and YYNGEE. The junction had 11 bases not matched to a gene; V was cut back by 3 bases and J by 4 bases. The length of the CDR3 is 16 residues. The receptor was derived from a female donor with multiple sclerosis, enrolled in a pregnancy study. The chain uses TRBV9 and TRBJ2-5; 8 positions agree with TRBD2. Sequencing used CD8+ T cells from peripheral blood mononuclear cells, obtained before pregnancy. The CDR3 DNA reads as TGTGCCAGCAGCGGAGGGACTAGTGTTTTAGGAGAGACCCAGTACTTC. Amino acids: CASSGGTSVLGETQYF.